The following is a T cell receptor beta chain sequence with its context. The sample holds many counts of this clonotype. No antigen is known for it. Nothing much larger sits one base from this clone, and base qualities are not available. Graves' hyperthyroidism was defined as stable when no progression to ophthalmopathy occurred over 18 months of follow-up. Hyperthyroidism patients were newly diagnosed, had a disease duration of under 2 months, and were aged 18 to 65 years. Any patient with an uncontrolled infection, another autoimmune disease, pregnancy or lactation was excluded. Diagnoses relied on clinical symptoms, serum thyroxine and TRAb, thyroid ultrasound and orbital computed tomography. PBMCs were isolated from 10 ml of fresh peripheral blood by Ficoll-Paque density gradient centrifugation. Total RNA was extracted with Trizol reagent, and quality was checked on an Agilent 2100 Bioanalyzer.

The record originates from a study of T cells in Graves' hyperthyroidism and ophthalmopathy (dated by TCRdb to between 2017 and 2020). About the full investigation: Peripheral blood samples were taken at the time of initial diagnosis, prior to any treatment. In about 6 Graves' hyperthyroidism patients, the study also compared T-cell repertoires from thyroid tissue with T-cell repertoires from blood. The paper describes TCR Vbeta CDR3 sequencing of 135 peripheral blood samples, made up of some 40 ophthalmopathy patients, some 76 hyperthyroidism patients and 17 progressor patients. The roughly 91 discovery patients were randomly split 7:3 into training and test sets. To identify TCR V-J signatures that set the groups apart, the researchers used a discovery cohort of 90 to 100 patients, made up of roughly 45 with Graves' ophthalmopathy and around 58 with stable Graves' hyperthyroidism. Prospective prediction of ophthalmopathy was tested in an independent validation cohort consisting of about 19 hyperthyroidism patients and more than 15 patients who later progressed to ophthalmopathy. After sampling, hyperthyroidism patients received methimazole starting at 30 mg daily, and ophthalmopathy patients received high-dose intravenous methylprednisolone.

CDR1 and CDR2 were assigned from the germline V gene as MNHNS and SASEGT. The CDR3, from cysteine to phenylalanine, totals 16 residues. The retained sequence is limited to the CDR3, 48 bases, with the frame set at the first base. V trim: 4 bases; J trim: 3 bases; unmatched bases: 8. Study-wide conclusions, independent of this receptor: No statistical method was used to fix the sample size in advance, and group allocation was not hidden from the investigators. During validation, the model predicted progression to ophthalmopathy a median of about 6.3 months ahead of onset, with around 65% sensitivity and 72.22% specificity. Ophthalmopathy was separated from stable hyperthyroidism by a 13 V-J signature model, with 85% to 90% sensitivity and approximately 84% specificity obtained in cross-validation and 80%/75% obtained in testing. Most expanded thyroid clonotypes (frequency above 0.001) were also found in blood, which suggests that blood repertoires may mirror thyroid immune responses.

The TCR beta CDR3 regions were amplified from RNA transcripts. The first round of RT-PCR for the TCR CDR3 was performed with the HTBI primer set and the Qiagen OneStep RT-PCR kit. The libraries were constructed in a second round of multiplex PCR and then size-selected and purified. Libraries were sequenced paired-end with 100 bp reads on an Illumina HiSeq2000. The authors' pipeline ran thus. SOAPnuke was used to process the raw data, with reads discarded if the reads contained adapters or uncalled bases, had a mean Phred below 15, or lacked an exact constant-primer or identifier match. COPE v1.2.5 was used to merge high-quality paired reads, and clonotypes were defined as unique nucleotide sequences. MiTCR v1.1 was used to align the clonotypes against IMGT TRBV, TRBD and TRBJ reference segments. The analysis included only V-J combinations with a frequency above 0.0001, which together covered approximately 99% of the repertoires. A TCS score was defined as the ratio of F50 (clonal expansion) to E x V (chaos), with BLOSUM62-based TCRdist applied between CDR3 peptides within each V-J. Welch's t-statistics and random forest reduced around 550 V-J features to fewer than 15, which were used in a naive Bayes classifier (R e1071). In TCRdb, the public reads were trimmed at Q25 with fastp and aligned with MiXCR, with productive beta chains retained. Rows with a matching CDR3 protein are joined into one entry that keeps the most common DNA and genes. The authors' filters were not applied to this entry. The sample records around 420,000 distinct CDR3 sequences, roughly 13% of which are singletons. The ten largest account for 5.3% of the sample.

The source of this sequence is a woman in her late teens or twenties with Graves' hyperthyroidism. Rearrangement joined TRBV6-1 to TRBJ2-1; 8 central nucleotides agree with TRBD2. The sample taken for sequencing was blood. The CDR3 is CASSVGRSGSYNEQFF. The nucleotide sequence reads as follows: TGTGCCAGCAGTGTGGGGAGGAGCGGGAGCTACAATGAGCAGTTCTTC.